A selection of T cell receptor beta chains follows, all from one sample in a study of blood T cell repertoires in COVID-19. TCRdb keeps only in-frame clones here, not all; method: immunoSEQ multiplex PCR. In the table there are about 200,000 clones, about 80% of which are singletons. The sequencing sample was made of peripheral blood. Receptors were obtained from a man aged 55 to 69 with acute or convalescent COVID-19. Both conserved end residues are part of each CDR3. Fields, in order: J gene, D gene, V gene, clone size, CDR3 DNA, CDR3 protein. D genes are given only for firm matches. Only part of the rows carry a size: once, few, many, or a class if the clone is expanded.

TRBJ2-6 TRBD2 TRBV19 - TGTGCCAGCCAAGCCGTTTCCGGGACTATCTCTGGGGCCAACGTCCTGACTTTC CASQAVSGTISGANVLTF
TRBJ2-3 TRBD2 TRBV6-5 few TGTGCCAGCAGTTACTCGAATCCCGGTACCCGGGGGGAGTATTTT CASSYSNPGTRGEYF
TRBJ1-2 - TRBV6-1 few TGTGCCAGCAGTGAATCAGACTCCAGCTACAAACGGTCCTATGGCTACACCTTC CASSESDSSYKRSYGYTF
TRBJ2-7 TRBD2 TRBV5-4 once TGTGCCAGCAGCTCTAGACTAGCGGGATCCTACGAGCAGTACTTC CASSSRLAGSYEQYF
TRBJ1-3 TRBD1 TRBV12-3/TRBV12-4 few TGTGCCAGCAGTCAAGGACAGGGATACACCATATATTTT CASSQGQGYTIYF
TRBJ2-3 TRBD2 TRBV7-2 once TGTGCCAGCAGCTTTGGCAGCGGGGGAGCAGATACGCAGTATTTT CASSFGSGGADTQYF
TRBJ2-1 - TRBV10-2 - TGCGCCAGCAGGATAGGAGGGGTTAACAATGAGCAGTTCTTC CASRIGGVNNEQFF
TRBJ1-2 - TRBV29-1 - TGCAGCGTAGGGCTGGGGGCGGTGGGCTACACCTTC CSVGLGAVGYTF
TRBJ1-2 TRBD1 TRBV3-1/TRBV3-2 - TGTGCCAGCAGCCAAGACAGGGGGCTGCAAGGCTACACCTTC CASSQDRGLQGYTF
TRBJ1-1 - TRBV7-2 - TGTGCCAGCAGCTCGCAGATAAACACTGAAGCTTTCTTT CASSSQINTEAFF
TRBJ1-5 - TRBV5-1 - TGCGCCAGCAGCTTGTCAGGGTCGCAGCCCCAGCATTTT CASSLSGSQPQHF
TRBJ2-1 TRBD2 TRBV19 - TGTGCCAGTAGTATAGCTAGCGGACTCTACAATGAGCAGTTCTTC CASSIASGLYNEQFF
TRBJ2-7 - TRBV12-3/TRBV12-4 few TGTGCCAGCAGTTCCGACTGGGAGCAGTACTTC CASSSDWEQYF
TRBJ1-3 - TRBV28 - TGTGCCAGCAGCCCCTCCCTCTCTGGAAACACCATATATTTT CASSPSLSGNTIYF
TRBJ2-5 TRBD2 TRBV7-2 few TGTGCCAGCAGCAAGACTAGCTTTGAGGAGACCCAGTACTTC CASSKTSFEETQYF
TRBJ2-3 TRBD2 TRBV5-1 few TGCGCCAGCAGCCGGACTAGCGGGAGAATCGGAACAGATACGCAGTATTTT CASSRTSGRIGTDTQYF
TRBJ1-4 - TRBV6-5 - TGTGCCAGCAGTTCGACAGGAGAAAAACTGTTTTTT CASSSTGEKLFF
TRBJ1-2 TRBD1 TRBV4-2 - TGTGCCAGCAGCCAGGGACAGGAGTATGGCTACACCTTC CASSQGQEYGYTF
TRBJ2-7 TRBD1 TRBV11-3 - TGTGCCAGCAGCTTAGACCTGGGACAGGGGGCGCACGAGCAGTACTTC CASSLDLGQGAHEQYF
TRBJ1-6 - TRBV2 - TGTGCCAGCAGTGCCCTTGGAGGGATTAATAATTCACCCCTCCACTTT CASSALGGINNSPLHF
TRBJ1-1 - TRBV14 once TGTGCCAGCAGCTCCCGTAGCACTGAAGCTTTCTTT CASSSRSTEAFF
TRBJ1-4 - TRBV29-1 - TGCAGCGTTCGACCGATCTCTGGCGGCCGACTGTTTTTT CSVRPISGGRLFF
TRBJ2-3 - TRBV5-1 - TGCGCCAGCAGCTCCCAGGGTACAGATACGCAGTATTTT CASSSQGTDTQYF
TRBJ2-3 - TRBV5-1 few TGCGCCAGCAGCTTGACCCCCGGAGTGGGGGGGCGCACAGATACGCAGTATTTT CASSLTPGVGGRTDTQYF
TRBJ1-2 - TRBV14 - TGTGCCAGCAGCCAAGAAAGATTCGCAGGGAACTATGGCTACACCTTC CASSQERFAGNYGYTF
TRBJ2-1 - TRBV2 - TGTGCCAGCAGTGAATACAGAGAACCGGATGAGCAGTTCTTC CASSEYREPDEQFF
TRBJ1-3 - TRBV6-5 - TGTGCCAGCAGTTCAGGGGTTGGAAACACCATATATTTT CASSSGVGNTIYF
TRBJ1-2 - TRBV7-3 - TGTGCCAGCAGCTCTTACCTCTCGAGGGGCTACACCTTC CASSSYLSRGYTF
TRBJ1-1 - TRBV5-6 - TGTGCCAGCAGCGTTCGTACAGGCAGGGGTTTCTTT CASSVRTGRGFF
TRBJ1-5 - TRBV27 - TGTGCCAGCAGTTTTTTGGGGGGAGATCAGCCCCAGCATTTT CASSFLGGDQPQHF
TRBJ1-1 TRBD1 TRBV19 - TGTGCCAGTAGTATTATGGAGGGGGCTCGAACTGAAGCTTTCTTT CASSIMEGARTEAFF
TRBJ2-3 - TRBV5-1 - TGCGCCAGCAGCTTGGCCGATTTCGCGTCAGATACGCAGTATTTT CASSLADFASDTQYF
TRBJ1-2 TRBD1 TRBV24-1 - TGTGCCACCAGTGATTCACGACAGGGCCTCTATGGCTACACCTTC CATSDSRQGLYGYTF
TRBJ2-3 - TRBV30 - TGTGCCTGGAGTTTCGACTCCCGGCCGTATTTT CAWSFDSRPYF
TRBJ2-3 TRBD2 TRBV2 - TGTGCCAGCAGTCTAGCGGGGGGCACAGATACGCAGTATTTT CASSLAGGTDTQYF
TRBJ1-6 - TRBV6-6 once TGTGCCAGCAGTGACCAGGGGCCCCGTAATTCACCCCTCCACTTT CASSDQGPRNSPLHF
TRBJ1-1 - TRBV7-2 - TGTGCCAGCAGCTTAGCGGGGGGGGGCACTGAAGCTTTCTTT CASSLAGGGTEAFF
TRBJ2-7 TRBD2 TRBV19 few TGTGCCAGTACTCCCGGGGGGGCCCACGAGCAGTACTTC CASTPGGAHEQYF
TRBJ2-4 - TRBV6-2/TRBV6-3 - TGTGCCAGCAGTTTCAGACGGGGAAACATTCAGTACTTC CASSFRRGNIQYF